The sample holds one count of the clone carrying this TCR beta chain. As yet, its antigen is unknown. Sequenced by immunoSEQ multiplex PCR; TCRdb stores in-frame clones only, minus some. The table lists about 120,000 clones, approximately 91% of them singletons. V dropped 3 bases and J dropped 5 bases, with 16 bases sitting between them. Germline assignment: CDR1 SGHDN and CDR2 FVKESK. CDR3 length: 16 residues. The data belong to a study of T cell responses to AZD1222 COVID-19 vaccine. About the research overall: Whether given at about 4 or about 12 weeks, second doses were pooled.

Study-wide results and caveats: The number of AZD1222 recipients seropositive at baseline was only six. Spike-specific TCR breadth and depth grew following two AZD1222 doses. The donor group comprised mostly white British people and more females; the analysis possibly underestimated clonal diversity.

Sequenced material: peripheral blood, taken on day 0 of AZD1222 vaccination. V usage is TRBV14 and J usage is TRBJ2-2; D is perhaps TRBD2 (5 bases). The clonotype was recovered from an adult in good health. CDR3: CASSQAGVRRTGELFF. CDR3 bases: TGTGCCAGCAGCCAGGCCGGGGTCCGTCGTACCGGGGAGCTGTTTTTT.